This T cell receptor (beta chain) was obtained from a study of cytomegalovirus exposure and HLA in healthy donors. Looking at the study overall: Falling in the Caucasian-associated ancestry cluster were 81% of around 370 genotyped donors. Study results and caveats: Within an earlier analysis, most TCR beta V segments proved productive either about 90% or about 30% of the time. A later analysis linked a missense DCLRE1C variant to TCR beta V- and J-gene trimming. Some V segments, including TRBV6-2 and TRBV6-3, were excluded as indistinguishable.

PCR primers comprised 60 Vbeta and 13 Jbeta primers. Some clones are missing from TCRdb's copy, which holds only in-frame ones; the method was immunoSEQ multiplex PCR. Of about 150,000 clones in the sample, around 79% were seen once. As to this clone: The antigen is undetermined.

The CDR3 covers 14 residues. CDR1 and CDR2 from the germline V gene are LNHNV and YYDKDF (reference sequence). Deletions cut 4 bases from V and 3 bases from J, with 12 bases between. Sequencing used PBMCs. V is TRBV15 and J is TRBJ1-1, with D perhaps TRBD1 (6 bases). This sequence was found in a male donor in good health and CMV-seronegative. CDR3 protein: CATSITGWDTEAFF. In nucleotides, the CDR3 is TGTGCCACCAGCATTACAGGGTGGGACACTGAAGCTTTCTTT.